This entry concerns a single T cell receptor (beta chain). The source of the sample is a study of identical twins. TCRdb reanalysed the 5' RACE reads using MiXCR and keeps one entry per CDR3 protein. The sample lists 200,000 to 300,000 distinct CDR3 sequences; about 10% were seen once. V lost 4 bases, J lost 3 bases, and 9 bases lay in between. Germline V gene sequence: CDR1 GTSNPN, CDR2 SVGIG (reference sequence). This CDR3 contains 13 residues. The sample comprised memory T cells sorted from blood. The chain joins TRBV30 to TRBJ2-2; D gene ambiguous. This clonotype was obtained from a man aged 50-59 years in good health. The CDR3 DNA is TGTGCCTGGAACGTGGTAGACACCGGGGAGCTGTTTTTT. This encodes CAWNVVDTGELFF.